This is a list of T cell receptor beta chains from one sample in a study of human T cells and chemical hapten exposure. TCRdb re-analysed the RACE reads in MiXCR, keeping a single row per CDR3 protein. The data contain 300,000 to 450,000 distinct CDR3 sequences, 5.5% of them singletons. Sequenced material: whole blood, taken in connection with sensitization to the hapten diphenylcyclopropenone (DPC). The receptors were sampled from a woman between 18 and 29 years old with alopecia areata. Some clones in this sample may be carry-over from other donors' samples. Each CDR3 is given without its conserved first and last residue. A D gene is named only where the DNA matches it firmly.

V	J	length	D	CDR3
TRBV12-3/TRBV12-4	TRBJ1-4	13	.	ASSLTVGQKEKLF
TRBV10-3	TRBJ2-3	11	.	AISERQTDTQY
TRBV7-9	TRBJ2-7	14	.	ASSLDPGTATYEQY
TRBV28	TRBJ1-3	13	TRBD1	ASSSGTAAGNTIY
TRBV10-3	TRBJ2-3	10	TRBD2	AVSGEGDTQY
TRBV6-2/TRBV6-3	TRBJ1-5	15	.	ASMRSAGLRGGQPQH
TRBV29-1	TRBJ2-7	14	.	SVVDLRPNRIYEQY
TRBV7-8	TRBJ2-7	9	.	ASGLTYEQY
TRBV29-1	TRBJ2-7	8	.	SVFEGEQY
TRBV21-1	TRBJ1-1	14	.	ASSIEGRTLNTEAF
TRBV5-1	TRBJ2-5	12	TRBD2	ASSLQRGTETQY
TRBV7-2	TRBJ2-7	17	TRBD2	ASSLAGLAGKSSSYEQY
TRBV20-1	TRBJ1-5	12	TRBD1	SARRPRGAQPQH
TRBV9	TRBJ2-1	13	TRBD1	ASSVTGGSYNEQF
TRBV24-1	TRBJ2-1	12	.	ATSDLPGANEQF
TRBV19	TRBJ2-7	12	.	ASSQAAPSYEQY
TRBV9	TRBJ2-3	14	TRBD1	ASSPWTGGSADTQY
TRBV7-2	TRBJ2-6	13	.	ASSLYESGANVLT
TRBV3-1	TRBJ2-3	13	.	ASSQEWPLIDTQY
TRBV6-2/TRBV6-3	TRBJ1-1	12	.	ASSYAGLNTEAF
TRBV28	TRBJ2-2	13	.	ASSFAHLYTGELF
TRBV12-3/TRBV12-4	TRBJ1-4	13	.	ASSLQGSAEEKLF
TRBV14	TRBJ2-7	15	TRBD1	ASSQVPKWDRGTEQY
TRBV7-9	TRBJ1-2	16	TRBD1	ASSLAYSGGPLSHGYT